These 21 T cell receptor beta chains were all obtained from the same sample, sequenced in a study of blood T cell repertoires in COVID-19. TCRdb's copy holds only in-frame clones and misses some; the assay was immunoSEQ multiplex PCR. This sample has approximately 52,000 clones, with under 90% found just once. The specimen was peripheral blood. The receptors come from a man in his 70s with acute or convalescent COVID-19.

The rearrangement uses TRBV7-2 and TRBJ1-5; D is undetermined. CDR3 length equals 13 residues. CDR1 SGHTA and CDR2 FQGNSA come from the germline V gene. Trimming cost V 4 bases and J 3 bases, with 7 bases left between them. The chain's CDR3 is CASSSRSNQPQHF. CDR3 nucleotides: TGTGCCAGCAGCTCGAGATCCAATCAGCCCCAGCATTTT.

The CDR3 DNA reads TGTGCCAGCAGTTTACAGGGGAAAGAGACCCAGTACTTC. Translated: CASSLQGKETQYF. This chain links TRBV12-3 or TRBV12-4 with TRBJ2-5; D is perhaps TRBD1 (6 bases). V was cut by 2 bases and J by 3 bases, with 7 bases left in between. The CDR3 is 13 residues long.

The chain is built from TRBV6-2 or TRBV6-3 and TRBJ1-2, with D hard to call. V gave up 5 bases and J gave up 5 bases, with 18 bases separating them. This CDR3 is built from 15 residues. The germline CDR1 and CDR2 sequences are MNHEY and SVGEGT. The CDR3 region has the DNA TGTGCCAGCAGTAAAACCGGGAGTTTGGGATATGGCTACACCTTC. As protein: CASSKTGSLGYGYTF.

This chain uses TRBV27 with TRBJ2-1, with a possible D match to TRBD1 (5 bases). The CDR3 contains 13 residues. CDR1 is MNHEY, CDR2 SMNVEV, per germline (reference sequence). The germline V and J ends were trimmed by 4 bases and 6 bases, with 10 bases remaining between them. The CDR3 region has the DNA TGTGCCAGCAGTTCATACGACAGCAATGAGCAGTTCTTC. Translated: CASSSYDSNEQFF.

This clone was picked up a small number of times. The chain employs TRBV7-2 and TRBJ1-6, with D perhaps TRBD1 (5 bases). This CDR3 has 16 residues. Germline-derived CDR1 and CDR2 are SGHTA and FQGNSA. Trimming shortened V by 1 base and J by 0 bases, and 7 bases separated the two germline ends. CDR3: CASSLEGASYNSPLHF. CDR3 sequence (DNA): TGTGCCAGCAGCTTAGAAGGGGCCTCCTATAATTCACCCCTCCACTTT.

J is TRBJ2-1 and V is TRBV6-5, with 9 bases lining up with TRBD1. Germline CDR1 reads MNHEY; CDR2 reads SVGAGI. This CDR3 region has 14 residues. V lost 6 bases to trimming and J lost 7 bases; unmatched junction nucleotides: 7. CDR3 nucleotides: TGTGCCAGCAGGGGAATGGGACAGGGAAATGAGCAGTTCTTC. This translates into CASRGMGQGNEQFF.

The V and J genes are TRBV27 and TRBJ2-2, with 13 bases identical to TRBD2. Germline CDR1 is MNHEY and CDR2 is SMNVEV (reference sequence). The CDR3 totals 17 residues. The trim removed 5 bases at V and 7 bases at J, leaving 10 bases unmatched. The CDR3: CASSNRTSGRIGGELFF. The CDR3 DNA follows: TGTGCCAGCAGTAACCGGACTAGCGGGAGAATTGGCGGGGAGCTGTTTTTT.

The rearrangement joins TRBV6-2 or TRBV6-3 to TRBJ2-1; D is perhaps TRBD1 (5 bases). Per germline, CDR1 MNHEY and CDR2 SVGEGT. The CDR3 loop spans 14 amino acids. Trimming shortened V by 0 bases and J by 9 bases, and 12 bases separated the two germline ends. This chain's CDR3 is CASSYSWQGSEQFF. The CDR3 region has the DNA TGTGCCAGCAGTTACTCCTGGCAGGGCAGTGAGCAGTTCTTC.

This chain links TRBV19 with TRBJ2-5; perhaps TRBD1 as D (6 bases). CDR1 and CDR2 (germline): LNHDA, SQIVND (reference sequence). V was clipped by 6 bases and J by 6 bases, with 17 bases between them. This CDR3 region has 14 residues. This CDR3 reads CASSLWGPTKTQYF. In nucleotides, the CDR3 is TGTGCCAGTAGCCTCTGGGGGCCGACGAAGACCCAGTACTTC.

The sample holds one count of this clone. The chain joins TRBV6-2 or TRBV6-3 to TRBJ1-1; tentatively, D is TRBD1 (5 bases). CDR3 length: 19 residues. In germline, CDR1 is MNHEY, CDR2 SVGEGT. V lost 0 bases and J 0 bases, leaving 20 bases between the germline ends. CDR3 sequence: CASSYSIFVREWMNTEAFF. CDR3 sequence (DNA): TGTGCCAGCAGTTACTCGATTTTTGTCAGGGAATGGATGAACACTGAAGCTTTCTTT.

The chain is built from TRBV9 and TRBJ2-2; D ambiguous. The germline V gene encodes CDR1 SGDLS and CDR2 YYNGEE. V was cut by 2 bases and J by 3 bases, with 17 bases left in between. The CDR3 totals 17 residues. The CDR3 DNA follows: TGTGCCAGCAGCGTTTCTGGTCGGCAGGATTACACCGGGGAGCTGTTTTTT. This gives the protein CASSVSGRQDYTGELFF.

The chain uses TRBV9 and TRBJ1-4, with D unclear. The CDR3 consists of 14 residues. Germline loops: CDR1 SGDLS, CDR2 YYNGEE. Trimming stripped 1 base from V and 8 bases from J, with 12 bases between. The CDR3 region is CASSVSGSPEKLFF. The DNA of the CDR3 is TGTGCCAGCAGCGTATCGGGTAGCCCCGAAAAACTGTTTTTT.

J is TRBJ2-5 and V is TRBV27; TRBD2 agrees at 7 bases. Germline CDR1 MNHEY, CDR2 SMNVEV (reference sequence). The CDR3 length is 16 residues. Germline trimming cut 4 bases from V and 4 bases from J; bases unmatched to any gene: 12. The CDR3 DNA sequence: TGTGCCAGCAGTTCACGCGCGCGGGAGAGGTCAGAGACCCAGTACTTC. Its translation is CASSSRARERSETQYF.

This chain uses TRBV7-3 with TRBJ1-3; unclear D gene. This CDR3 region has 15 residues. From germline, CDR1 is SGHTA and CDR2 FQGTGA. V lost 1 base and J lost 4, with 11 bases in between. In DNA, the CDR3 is TGTGCCAGCAGCTTAAGGTCGGGGTCCGGAAACACCATATATTTT. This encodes CASSLRSGSGNTIYF.

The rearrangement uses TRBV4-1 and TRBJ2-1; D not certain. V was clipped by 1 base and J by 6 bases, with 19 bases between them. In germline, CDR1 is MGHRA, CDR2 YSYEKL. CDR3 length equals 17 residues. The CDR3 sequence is CASSQVGRQKITNEQFF. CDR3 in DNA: TGCGCCAGCAGCCAAGTTGGGCGACAAAAGATAACCAATGAGCAGTTCTTC.

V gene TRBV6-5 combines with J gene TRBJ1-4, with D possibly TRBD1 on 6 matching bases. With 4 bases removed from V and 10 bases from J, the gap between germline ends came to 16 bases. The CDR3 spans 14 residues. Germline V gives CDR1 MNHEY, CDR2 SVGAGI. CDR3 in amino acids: CASSFVGQNGKLFF. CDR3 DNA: TGTGCCAGCAGTTTCGTTGGACAGAACGGAAAACTGTTTTTT.

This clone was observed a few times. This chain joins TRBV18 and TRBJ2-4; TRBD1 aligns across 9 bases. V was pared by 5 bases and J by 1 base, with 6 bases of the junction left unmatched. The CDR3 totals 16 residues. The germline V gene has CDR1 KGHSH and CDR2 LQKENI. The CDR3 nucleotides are TGTGCCAGCTCAGACAGGGGGTTCGATGCCAAAAACATTCAGTACTTC. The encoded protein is CASSDRGFDAKNIQYF.

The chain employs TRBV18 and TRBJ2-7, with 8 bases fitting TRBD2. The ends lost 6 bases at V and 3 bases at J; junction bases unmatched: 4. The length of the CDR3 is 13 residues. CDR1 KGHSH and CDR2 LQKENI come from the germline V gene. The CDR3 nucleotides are TGTGCCAGCTCTGCTAGCGGGCTCTACGAGCAGTACTTC. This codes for CASSASGLYEQYF.

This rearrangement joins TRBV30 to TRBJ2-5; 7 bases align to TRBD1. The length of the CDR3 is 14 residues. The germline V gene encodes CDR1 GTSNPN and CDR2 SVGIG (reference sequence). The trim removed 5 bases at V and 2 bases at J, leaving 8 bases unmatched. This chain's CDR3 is CAWGKGAKQETQYF. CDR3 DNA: TGTGCCTGGGGAAAGGGGGCAAAACAAGAGACCCAGTACTTC.

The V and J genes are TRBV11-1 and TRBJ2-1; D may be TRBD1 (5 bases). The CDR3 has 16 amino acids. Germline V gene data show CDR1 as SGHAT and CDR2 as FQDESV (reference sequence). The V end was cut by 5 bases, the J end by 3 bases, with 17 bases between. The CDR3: CASSPTGTALYNEQFF. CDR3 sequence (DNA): TGTGCCAGCAGCCCAACAGGTACAGCGCTCTACAATGAGCAGTTCTTC.

The CDR3 coding sequence is TGTGCCAGCAGCCCCTGGGACAGACGTAATGAAAAACTGTTTTTT. It codes for CASSPWDRRNEKLFF. The chain uses TRBV9 and TRBJ1-4, with 7 bases fitting TRBD1. Germline V gene lookup returns CDR1 SGDLS and CDR2 YYNGEE. Germline trimming cut 4 bases from V and 4 bases from J; bases unmatched to any gene: 7. This CDR3 has 15 amino acids.